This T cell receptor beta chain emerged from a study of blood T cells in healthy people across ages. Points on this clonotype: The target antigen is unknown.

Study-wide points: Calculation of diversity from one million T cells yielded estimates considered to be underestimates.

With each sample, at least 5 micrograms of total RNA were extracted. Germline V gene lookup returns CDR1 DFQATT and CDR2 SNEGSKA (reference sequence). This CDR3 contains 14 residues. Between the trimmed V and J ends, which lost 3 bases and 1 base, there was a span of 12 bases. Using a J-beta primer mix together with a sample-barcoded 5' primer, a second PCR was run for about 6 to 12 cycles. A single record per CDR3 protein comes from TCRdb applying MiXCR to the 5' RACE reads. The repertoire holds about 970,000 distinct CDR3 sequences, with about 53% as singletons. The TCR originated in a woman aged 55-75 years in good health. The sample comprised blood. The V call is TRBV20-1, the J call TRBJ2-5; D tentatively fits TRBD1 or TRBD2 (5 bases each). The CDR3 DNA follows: TGCAGTGCTAGCGGAGGACACCCCCAAGAGACCCAGTACTTC. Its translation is CSASGGHPQETQYF.